This TCR beta chain was recovered during a study of cytomegalovirus exposure and HLA in healthy donors. The PCR employed 60 Vbeta primers together with 13 Jbeta primers. The assay was immunoSEQ multiplex PCR, and TCRdb's table has in-frame clones only and misses some. The sample includes about 120,000 clones, under 85% of them seen just once. Germline V gene lookup returns CDR1 SGHVS and CDR2 FQNEAQ. The CDR3 contains 17 residues. Trimming took off 0 bases at V and 4 bases at J, with 18 bases between the two ends. The origin of this receptor is a young woman in good health and CMV-seronegative. The chain has TRBV7-8 and TRBJ1-2, with a possible D match to TRBD1 (5 bases). Sequenced material: PBMCs. CDR3 in DNA: TGTGCCAGCAGCTTAGCGCCGTGGAGAGAGCAGGGCTATGGCTACACCTTC. It codes for CASSLAPWREQGYGYTF.